These T cell receptor beta chains were read from a single sample in a study of blood T cell repertoires in COVID-19. Clones were sequenced by immunoSEQ multiplex PCR, and TCRdb holds only the in-frame ones, with some missing. Among about 350,000 clones listed, less than 90% were seen once. Sample: PBMCs or T cells enriched from blood (not recorded which). The receptors were gathered from a woman in her thirties who had recovered from COVID-19. CDR3s include the opening cysteine and the closing phenylalanine or tryptophan. D genes are given only for firm matches. The listing skips clone size in some rows; elsewhere it reads once, few, many or a size class.

. | TRBJ1-2 | TRBV15 | . | TGTGCCACGGGGCGGGGGAGCTATGGCTACACCTTC | CATGRGSYGYTF
. | TRBJ1-5 | TRBV9 | . | TGTGCCAGCGGGCGTAGGCCCCAGCATTTT | CASGRRPQHF
TRBD1 | TRBJ1-2 | TRBV2 | . | TGTGCCAGCAGCAGGCCAACGACAGGGGAGAGATATGGCTACACCTTC | CASSRPTTGERYGYTF
. | TRBJ1-5 | TRBV28 | . | TGTGCCAGCAGACAGGGTTCCAGCAATCAGCCCCAGCATTTT | CASRQGSSNQPQHF
. | TRBJ1-5 | TRBV30 | . | TGTGCCTGGAGTGTACGTGGAAGTCACCAGGGCAATCAGCCCCAGCATTTT | CAWSVRGSHQGNQPQHF
. | TRBJ1-3 | TRBV7-2 | . | TGTGCCAGCAGCTTAGATTCTTCTGGAAACACCATATATTTT | CASSLDSSGNTIYF
. | TRBJ1-3 | TRBV3-1/TRBV3-2 | . | TGTGCCAGCAGCCAAAGTCAACCGGGACAAGGCAGGCACACCATATATTTT | CASSQSQPGQGRHTIYF
. | TRBJ2-3 | TRBV28 | . | TGTGCCAGCAGTTCGAGATTAGCGACCAGAGATACGCAGTATTTT | CASSSRLATRDTQYF
. | TRBJ1-1 | TRBV4-3 | . | TGCGCCAGCAGCCAAGGGGAGCAGATTGAAGCTTTCTTT | CASSQGEQIEAFF
. | TRBJ1-2 | TRBV30 | few | TGTGCCTGGAGTGTACAGGCCGTCTATGGCTACACCTTC | CAWSVQAVYGYTF
. | TRBJ1-4 | TRBV20-1 | . | TGCAGTGCTAGTCTCTCGGAAAAACTGTTTTTT | CSASLSEKLFF
. | TRBJ1-6 | TRBV27 | . | TGTGCCAGCAGGCGGCACCAGGGTCAGAGGTCGAGCTCCTATAATTCACCCCTCCACTTT | CASRRHQGQRSSSYNSPLHF
. | TRBJ2-7 | TRBV18 | . | TGTGCCAGCTCACCCCAACATGGGACATTTAGGGGCGAGCAGTACTTC | CASSPQHGTFRGEQYF
. | TRBJ1-1 | TRBV19 | once | TGTGCCAGTAGTCAGGTCGGTGGCACTGAAGCTTTCTTT | CASSQVGGTEAFF
TRBD1 | TRBJ2-7 | TRBV7-9 | medium-sized | TGTGCCAGCAGCTCAGATCGGGGCAGGGGGCAATCCTACGAGCAGTACTTC | CASSSDRGRGQSYEQYF
TRBD1 | TRBJ2-2 | TRBV3-1/TRBV3-2 | . | TGTGCCAGCAGCGGCAACAGGGGGCTTGGCGGGGAGCTGTTTTTT | CASSGNRGLGGELFF
TRBD1 | TRBJ2-1 | TRBV6-5 | . | TGTGCCAGCAGTTCCATTCGACAGGGGCAGTTCTTC | CASSSIRQGQFF
. | TRBJ1-5 | TRBV28 | . | TGTGCCAGCAGTTTTTACAATCAGCCCCAGCATTTT | CASSFYNQPQHF
. | TRBJ1-5 | TRBV6-6 | . | TGTGCCAGCAGCATAAGTGCGATCAATCAGCCCCAGCATTTT | CASSISAINQPQHF
TRBD1 | TRBJ2-5 | TRBV6-2/TRBV6-3 | once | TGTGCCAGCAGTTCCCGGAGGGACAGGGTTGAAGGAGAGACCCAGTACTTC | CASSSRRDRVEGETQYF
TRBD1 | TRBJ1-6 | TRBV30 | . | TGTGCCTGGAGGGGGGACAGAGGACCTGTATCAAGCTCCTATAATTCACCCCTCCACTTT | CAWRGDRGPVSSSYNSPLHF
. | TRBJ2-3 | TRBV30 | . | TGTGCCTGGACTTTCGGCGGTACGCAGTATTTT | CAWTFGGTQYF
TRBD2 | TRBJ2-1 | TRBV9 | . | TGTGCCAGCAGTTTTAGAGGGACTAGCGGGGGCAATGAGCAGTTCTTC | CASSFRGTSGGNEQFF
TRBD2 | TRBJ2-1 | TRBV2 | . | TGTGCCAGCACTTCCACCCCTAGCGGGGGGGAACTAATCTTC | CASTSTPSGGELIF
TRBD1 | TRBJ2-7 | TRBV6-5 | once | TGTGCCAGCAGTTACGGGACAGGGTACTCCTACGAGCAGTACTTC | CASSYGTGYSYEQYF
TRBD1 | TRBJ1-4 | TRBV30 | . | TGTGCCTGGAGTGTACTCCGGGACAGTCTAAATTGGCTGTTTTTT | CAWSVLRDSLNWLFF
. | TRBJ1-5 | TRBV28 | . | TGTGCCAGCAGTTCGACTTTTTTGCAGCATTTT | CASSSTFLQHF
. | TRBJ2-7 | TRBV28 | . | TGTGCCAGCAGCCAGTTTTCGGACAGCTTTTACGAGCAGTACTTC | CASSQFSDSFYEQYF
. | TRBJ2-7 | TRBV28 | . | TGTGCCAGCAGTTCGTTCGAGGGCGGCCAGTTCTCCTACGAGCAGTACTTC | CASSSFEGGQFSYEQYF
. | TRBJ1-2 | TRBV30 | . | TGTGCCTGGAGTGTACGGGCAGGGGTTGGCTACACCTTC | CAWSVRAGVGYTF
TRBD1 | TRBJ2-5 | TRBV5-4 | . | TGTGCCAGCAGTTCCGGGACAGCAAAAGAGACCCAGTACTTC | CASSSGTAKETQYF
TRBD2 | TRBJ2-7 | TRBV6-6 | . | TGTGCCAGCAGTCTCGCGGGGGGATCCTCCCGAAGCTCCTACGAGCAGTACTTC | CASSLAGGSSRSSYEQYF
. | TRBJ2-5 | TRBV19 | . | TGTGCCAGTAGTAATACTACTAGGTACCAAGAGACCCAGTACTTC | CASSNTTRYQETQYF
TRBD2 | TRBJ2-2 | TRBV7-8 | . | TGTGCCAGCAGCTCGGCCGTAAGGGGCGGGAGGGCCGGGGAGCTGTTTTTT | CASSSAVRGGRAGELFF
TRBD1 | TRBJ1-1 | TRBV19 | . | TGTGCCAGTACCCCCCCCGGGACAGGGCCGTATGAAGCTTTCTTT | CASTPPGTGPYEAFF
. | TRBJ2-2 | TRBV6-5 | . | TGTGCCAGCAGGAGCAGGGCAACCACCGGGGAGCTGTTTTTT | CASRSRATTGELFF
. | TRBJ2-7 | TRBV7-2 | . | TGTGCCAGCAGCTCCCGGACTCCGCGCTCCTACGAGCAGTACTTC | CASSSRTPRSYEQYF
TRBD2 | TRBJ2-7 | TRBV19 | . | TGTGCCAGTGCCGGGGGGGGCTCGTACTTC | CASAGGGSYF
TRBD1 | TRBJ2-5 | TRBV7-9 | . | TGTGCCAGCAGCTTAGGGGTGACAGGGGAGATCCAGTACTTC | CASSLGVTGEIQYF
TRBD2 | TRBJ2-1 | TRBV29-1 | . | TGCAGCGCCCAGCCGAACCGGGACTTAGCGGGTGAGCAGTTCTTC | CSAQPNRDLAGEQFF
TRBD1 | TRBJ1-1 | TRBV5-5 | . | TGTGCCAGCAGCTTAGGGGACAGCATGAACACTGAAGCTTTCTTT | CASSLGDSMNTEAFF
TRBD1 | TRBJ1-1 | TRBV7-9 | . | TGTGCCAGCAGCTTGGGACAGGGGTCGTTCACTGAAGCTTTCTTT | CASSLGQGSFTEAFF